A selection of T cell receptor beta chains follows, all from one sample in a study of T cells in Graves' hyperthyroidism and ophthalmopathy. TCRdb itself ran the multiplex PCR reads through MiXCR, one entry per CDR3 protein. The sample has about 400,000 distinct CDR3 sequences; roughly 13% are singletons. Sequencing was done on a sample of blood. The receptors stem from a man aged 50 to 59 with Graves' ophthalmopathy. Both conserved end residues are part of each CDR3. A D gene is named only where the DNA matches it firmly. Clone size, where shown, is once, few, many, or a class for clones that have expanded.

d_gene,v_gene,j_gene,abundance,CDR3nt,CDR3aa
TRBD2,TRBV3-1,TRBJ2-7,many,TGTGCCAGCAGCCAAGGTCGCCTAGCGGCCTACGAGCAGTACTTC,CASSQGRLAAYEQYF
TRBD2,TRBV20-1,TRBJ2-1,many,TGCAGTGCCCTTCCCCCACTAGCGGGAGTTGGGAATGAGCAGTTCTTC,CSALPPLAGVGNEQFF
TRBD1,TRBV7-2,TRBJ1-2,many,TGTGCCAGCAGCTTAGACCTCGGACAGGGGAATTATGGCTACACCTTC,CASSLDLGQGNYGYTF
TRBD1,TRBV20-1,TRBJ1-1,many,TGCAGTGCTAGAGATGGACAGGCGAACACTGAAGCTTTCTTT,CSARDGQANTEAFF
TRBD2,TRBV7-3,TRBJ2-1,many,TGTGCCAGCAGCCCTAGCGGAACTAAGAACAATGAGCAGTTCTTC,CASSPSGTKNNEQFF
TRBD1,TRBV28,TRBJ2-1,NA,TGTGCCAGCAGTGACCGGGACAGGGACGTCTTC,CASSDRDRDVF
NA,TRBV4-2,TRBJ1-4,few,TGTGCCAGCAGTAAAGGGAAAGGCCAGGGGAATGAAAAACTGTTTTTT,CASSKGKGQGNEKLFF
TRBD2,TRBV5-4,TRBJ2-7,NA,TGTGCCAGCAGCCCAACGACTAGCGGGAGGGTCTACGAGCAGTACTTC,CASSPTTSGRVYEQYF
NA,TRBV24-1,TRBJ2-2,many,TGTGCCACCAGTGTCTCACTGACCCCGACCGGGGAGCTGTTTTTT,CATSVSLTPTGELFF
TRBD2,TRBV28,TRBJ2-1,many,TGTGCCAGCAGAGCTAGCGGGACCTACAATGAGCAGTTCTTC,CASRASGTYNEQFF
NA,TRBV3-1,TRBJ1-1,many,TGTGCCAGCAGCCAAGATCTCGTTGACACTGAAGCTTTCTTT,CASSQDLVDTEAFF
NA,TRBV20-1,TRBJ1-5,many,TGCAGTGCGGAGAGCAGGGACAATCAGCCCCAGCATTTT,CSAESRDNQPQHF
NA,TRBV19,TRBJ2-7,NA,TGTGCCAGTAGTAAAAGGACTTTCGAGCAGTACTTC,CASSKRTFEQYF
NA,TRBV25-1,TRBJ2-1,NA,TGTGCCAGCCACGATCGAGGCAATGAGCAGTTCTTC,CASHDRGNEQFF
TRBD1,TRBV24-1,TRBJ1-5,NA,TGTGCCACCCAAGGACAGGGGTATAGCAATCAGCCCCAGCATTTT,CATQGQGYSNQPQHF
NA,TRBV4-1,TRBJ2-7,many,TGCGCCAGCAGCCAAGACAGGGTTGGCGAGCAGTACTTC,CASSQDRVGEQYF
NA,TRBV29-1,TRBJ2-2,NA,TGCAGCGTTTACAAGGACACCGGGGAGCTGTTTTTT,CSVYKDTGELFF
NA,TRBV20-1,TRBJ2-2,NA,TGCAGTGCTAGACCCGCTACACAGGGGAGGACCGGGGAGCTGTTTTTT,CSARPATQGRTGELFF
NA,TRBV12-3/TRBV12-4,TRBJ2-1,few,TGTGCCAGCAGTTTACCCCCCGGGGGCCTTAGGGTTTACAATGAGCAGTTCTTC,CASSLPPGGLRVYNEQFF
TRBD1,TRBV6-1,TRBJ2-5,many,TGTGCCATCTCGGACAGGGACGAGACCCAGTACTTC,CAISDRDETQYF
NA,TRBV9,TRBJ1-1,few,TGTGCCAGCAGCGTAGTTCAAAACACTGAAGCTTTCTTT,CASSVVQNTEAFF
NA,TRBV24-1,TRBJ2-2,many,TGTGCCACGACGGGGCTAGCGAACACCGGGGAGCTGTTTTTT,CATTGLANTGELFF
NA,TRBV7-9,TRBJ1-1,many,TGTGCCAGCATGGGGCGAAGCACTGAAGCTTTCTTT,CASMGRSTEAFF
NA,TRBV7-7,TRBJ2-1,few,TGTGCTAGCCTGAGGGACGGGCAGTTCTTC,CASLRDGQFF
TRBD2,TRBV6-4,TRBJ2-1,NA,TGTGCCAGCAGTGACTCGCCTAGCGGAGTTTCCTACAATGAGCAGTTCTTC,CASSDSPSGVSYNEQFF
TRBD2,TRBV19,TRBJ2-6,NA,TGTGCCAGTAGTGGAGTTGGGAGGGGTCGGTCTGGGGCCAACGTCCTGACTTTC,CASSGVGRGRSGANVLTF
TRBD2,TRBV2,TRBJ2-7,many,TGTGCCAGCACTTTGCGGGGGTGGGGTGGCGAGCAGTACTTC,CASTLRGWGGEQYF
TRBD2,TRBV3-1,TRBJ2-7,many,TGTGCCAGCAGCCAAGATACTAGCGGTCTCGCCTACGAGCAGTACTTC,CASSQDTSGLAYEQYF
TRBD1,TRBV12-3/TRBV12-4,TRBJ1-5,NA,TGTGCCAGCAGGGGGACAGGGATTAATCAGCCCCAGCATTTT,CASRGTGINQPQHF
NA,TRBV4-1,TRBJ2-5,few,TGCGCCAGCAGCCAATCAGGACTTAACCAAGAGACCCAGTACTTC,CASSQSGLNQETQYF
TRBD1,TRBV9,TRBJ2-1,few,TGTGCCAGCAGCGCGACGGGACAGTCATACAATGAGCAGTTCTTC,CASSATGQSYNEQFF